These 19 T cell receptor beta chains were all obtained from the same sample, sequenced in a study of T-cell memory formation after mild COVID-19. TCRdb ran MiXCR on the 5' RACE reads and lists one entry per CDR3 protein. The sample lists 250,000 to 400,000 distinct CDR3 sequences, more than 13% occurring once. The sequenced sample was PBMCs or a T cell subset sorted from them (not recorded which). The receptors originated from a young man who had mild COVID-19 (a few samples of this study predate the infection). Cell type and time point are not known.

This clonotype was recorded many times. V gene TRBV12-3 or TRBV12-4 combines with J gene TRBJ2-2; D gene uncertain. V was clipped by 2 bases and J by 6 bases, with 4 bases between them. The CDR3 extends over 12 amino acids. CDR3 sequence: CASSLRAGELFF. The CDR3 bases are TGTGCCAGCAGTTTAAGGGCCGGGGAGCTGTTTTTT.

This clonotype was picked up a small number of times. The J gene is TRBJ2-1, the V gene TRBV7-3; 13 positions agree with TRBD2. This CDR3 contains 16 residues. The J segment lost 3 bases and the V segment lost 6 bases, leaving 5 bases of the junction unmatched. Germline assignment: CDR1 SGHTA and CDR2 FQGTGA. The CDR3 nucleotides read TGTGCCAGCAGTGGGACTAGCGGGACCGGCTACAATGAGCAGTTCTTC. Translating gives CASSGTSGTGYNEQFF.

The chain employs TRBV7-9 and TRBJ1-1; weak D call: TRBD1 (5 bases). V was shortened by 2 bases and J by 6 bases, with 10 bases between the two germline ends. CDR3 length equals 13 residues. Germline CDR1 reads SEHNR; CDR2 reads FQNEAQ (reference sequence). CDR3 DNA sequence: TGTGCCAGCAGCTTATCAAGGGGCGCTGAAGCTTTCTTT. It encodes CASSLSRGAEAFF.

The CDR3 sequence: CASSESWWVGGNSPLHF. CDR3 coding DNA: TGTGCCAGCAGTGAATCTTGGTGGGTAGGGGGCAATTCACCCCTCCACTTT. The gene calls are TRBV25-1 and TRBJ1-6; TRBD1 agrees at 7 bases. Germline-derived CDR1 and CDR2 are MGHDK and SYGVNS. V was pared by 1 base and J by 7 bases, with 10 bases of the junction left unmatched. The length of the CDR3 is 17 residues.

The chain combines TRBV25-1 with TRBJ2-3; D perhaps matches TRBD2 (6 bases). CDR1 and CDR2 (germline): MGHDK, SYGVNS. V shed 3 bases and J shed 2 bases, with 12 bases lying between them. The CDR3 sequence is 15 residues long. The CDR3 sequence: CASSELAGTTDTQYF. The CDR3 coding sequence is TGTGCCAGCAGTGAGTTGGCGGGGACCACAGATACGCAGTATTTT.

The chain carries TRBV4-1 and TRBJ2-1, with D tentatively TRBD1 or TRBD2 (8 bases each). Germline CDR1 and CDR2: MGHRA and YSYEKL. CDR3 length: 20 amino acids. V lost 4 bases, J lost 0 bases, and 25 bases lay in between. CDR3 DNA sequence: TGCGCCAGCAGCCTTACAGGGGGAGGCCGAGCGGGGGTCTCCTACAATGAGCAGTTCTTC. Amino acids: CASSLTGGGRAGVSYNEQFF.

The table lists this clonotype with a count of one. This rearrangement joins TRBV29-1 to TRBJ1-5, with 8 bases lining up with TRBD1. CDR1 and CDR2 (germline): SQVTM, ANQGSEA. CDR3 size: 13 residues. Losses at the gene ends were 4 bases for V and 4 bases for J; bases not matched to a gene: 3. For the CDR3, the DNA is TGCAGCGTTGGACAGGGGAGAAATCAGCCCCAGCATTTT. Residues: CSVGQGRNQPQHF.

The CDR3 reads CASSISIDFLYGYTF. CDR3 sequence (DNA): TGTGCCAGTAGTATTTCAATTGACTTCCTATATGGCTACACCTTC. The J gene is TRBJ1-2, the V gene TRBV19; D not resolved. CDR1 is LNHDA and CDR2 is SQIVND in the germline V gene (reference sequence). The V end was cut by 3 bases, the J end by 5 bases, with 16 bases between. The CDR3 consists of 15 residues.

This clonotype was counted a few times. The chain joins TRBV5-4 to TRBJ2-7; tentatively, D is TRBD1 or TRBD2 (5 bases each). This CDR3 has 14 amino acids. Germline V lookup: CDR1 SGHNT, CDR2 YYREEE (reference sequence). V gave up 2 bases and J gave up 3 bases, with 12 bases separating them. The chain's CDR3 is CASSLGTANYEQYF. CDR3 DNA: TGTGCCAGCAGCTTAGGGACGGCTAACTACGAGCAGTACTTC.

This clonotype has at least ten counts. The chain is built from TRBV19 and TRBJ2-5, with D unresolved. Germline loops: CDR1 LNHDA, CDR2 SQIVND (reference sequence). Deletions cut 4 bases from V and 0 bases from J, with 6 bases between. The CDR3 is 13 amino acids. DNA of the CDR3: TGTGCCAGTAGTAAGGCGGACCAAGAGACCCAGTACTTC. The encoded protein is CASSKADQETQYF.

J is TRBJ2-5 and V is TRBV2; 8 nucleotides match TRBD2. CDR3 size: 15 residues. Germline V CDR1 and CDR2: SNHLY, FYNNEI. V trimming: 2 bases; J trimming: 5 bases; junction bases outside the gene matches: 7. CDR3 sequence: CASSEPGGLRETQYF. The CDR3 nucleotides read TGTGCCAGCAGTGAACCGGGGGGGCTAAGGGAGACCCAGTACTTC.

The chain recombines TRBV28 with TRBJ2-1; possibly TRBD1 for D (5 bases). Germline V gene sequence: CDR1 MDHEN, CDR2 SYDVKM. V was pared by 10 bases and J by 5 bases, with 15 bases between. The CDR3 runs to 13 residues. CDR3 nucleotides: TGTGCCACCGAACAGGTCCGGGACAATGAGCAGTTCTTC. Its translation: CATEQVRDNEQFF.

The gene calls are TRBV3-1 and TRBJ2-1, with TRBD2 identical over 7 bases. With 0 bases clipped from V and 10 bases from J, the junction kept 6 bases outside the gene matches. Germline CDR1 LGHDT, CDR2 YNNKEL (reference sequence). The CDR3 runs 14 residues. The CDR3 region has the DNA TGTGCCAGCAGCCAAGACCGGACTAGATTCGAGCAGTTCTTC. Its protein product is CASSQDRTRFEQFF.

The CDR3 DNA sequence: TGTGCCAGCAGCCGACAGCCCCTCTACGAGCAGTACTTC. The encoded protein is CASSRQPLYEQYF. The rearrangement links TRBV6-5 to TRBJ2-7, with D tentatively TRBD1 (5 bases). Germline V gene data show CDR1 as MNHEY and CDR2 as SVGAGI. V lost 6 bases and J lost 3, with 12 bases in between. CDR3 length equals 13 residues.

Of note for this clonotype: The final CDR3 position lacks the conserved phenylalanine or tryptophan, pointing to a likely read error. The chain's CDR3 is CASSTVQGANYGYTV. CDR3 bases: TGCGCCAGCAGCACCGTACAGGGGGCTAACTATGGCTACACCGTC. The rearrangement joins TRBV5-1 to TRBJ1-2; 8 bases agree with TRBD1. V lost 4 bases to trimming and J lost 0 bases; unmatched junction nucleotides: 5. This CDR3 is 15 amino acids long. Germline V gene sequence: CDR1 SGHRS, CDR2 YFSETQ.

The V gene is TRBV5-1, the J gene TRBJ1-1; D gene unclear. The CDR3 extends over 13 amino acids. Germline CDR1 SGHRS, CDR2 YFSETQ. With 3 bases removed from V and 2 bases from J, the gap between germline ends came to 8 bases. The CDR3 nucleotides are TGCGCCAGCAGCTGGAACAGCAACACTGAAGCTTTCTTT. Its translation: CASSWNSNTEAFF.

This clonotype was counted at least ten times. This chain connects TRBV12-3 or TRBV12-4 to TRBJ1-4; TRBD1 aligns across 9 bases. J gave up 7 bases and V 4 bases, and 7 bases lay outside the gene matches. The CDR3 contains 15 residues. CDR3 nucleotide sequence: TGTGCCAGCAGTTCCGGGACAGGGTTGAGTGAAAAACTGTTTTTT. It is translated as CASSSGTGLSEKLFF.

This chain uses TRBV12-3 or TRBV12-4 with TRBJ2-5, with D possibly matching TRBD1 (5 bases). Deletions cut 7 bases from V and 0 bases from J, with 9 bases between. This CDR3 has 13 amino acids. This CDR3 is CASTRQNQETQYF. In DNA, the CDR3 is TGTGCCAGCACCAGACAGAACCAAGAGACCCAGTACTTC.

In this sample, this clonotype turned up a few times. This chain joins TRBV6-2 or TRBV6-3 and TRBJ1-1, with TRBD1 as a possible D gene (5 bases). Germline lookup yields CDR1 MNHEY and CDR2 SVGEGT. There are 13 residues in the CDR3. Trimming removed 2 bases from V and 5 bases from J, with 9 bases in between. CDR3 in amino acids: CASSYRGVTEAFF. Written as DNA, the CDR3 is TGTGCCAGCAGTTACAGGGGTGTTACTGAAGCTTTCTTT.